Each of the 13 T cell receptor beta chains below was sequenced from the same sample in a study of beta chain features in type 1 diabetes. General observations from the study: In all four CD4+ subsets, TCRB CDR3 length was significantly, moderately reduced in type 1 diabetes.

Of the isolated RNA, all was reverse transcribed, and so the sequenced material was expressed TCRB transcripts. Produced via immunoSEQ multiplex PCR; TCRdb's table is partial and in-frame only. Of 640,000 or so clones in the sample, 13% were seen once. These receptors have no known antigen. Sequenced material: naive CD4+ T cells from blood. All receptors derive from a young man with type 1 diabetes.

This clone was picked up a small number of times. The V and J genes are TRBV20-1 and TRBJ2-7; weak D call: TRBD1 (5 bases). V lost 6 bases and J lost 5, with 11 bases in between. This CDR3 region has 11 residues. The germline gives CDR1 DFQATT, CDR2 SNEGSKA (reference sequence). DNA for the CDR3: TGCAGTGCCACACAGGCTGACGAGCAGTACTTC. Protein sequence: CSATQADEQYF.

There are a few counts of this clone. This sequence joins TRBV4-1 and TRBJ2-5, with D perhaps given as TRBD1 or TRBD2 (5 bases each). This CDR3 spans 16 amino acids. Germline CDR1 MGHRA, CDR2 YSYEKL. V lost 0 bases to trimming and J lost 1 base, with 12 bases between them. CDR3 amino acids: CASSQDRGLRQETQYF. As DNA, the CDR3 is TGCGCCAGCAGCCAAGATCGGGGCTTACGCCAAGAGACCCAGTACTTC.

V is TRBV7-9 and J is TRBJ2-2; the match to TRBD1 covers 9 bases. Germline V gives CDR1 SEHNR, CDR2 FQNEAQ (reference sequence). V lost 6 bases and J lost 5; bases outside the gene matches: 7. This CDR3 has 15 residues. The DNA of the CDR3 is TGTGCCAGCAGGGTACGACAGGGGGAGACCGGGGAGCTGTTTTTT. Protein product: CASRVRQGETGELFF.

In this sample, this clone turned up a few times. The chain carries TRBV2 and TRBJ1-6; tentative D call: TRBD1 (5 bases). The length of the CDR3 is 13 residues. Trimming cost V 8 bases and J 7 bases, with 12 bases left between them. Germline CDR1 is SNHLY and CDR2 is FYNNEI. The CDR3: CASYGTQNSPLHF. CDR3 coding DNA: TGTGCCAGCTACGGGACCCAGAATTCACCCCTCCACTTT.

The V call is TRBV6-5, the J call TRBJ2-1; TRBD1 is a possible D gene (8 bases). The CDR3 covers 15 residues. Germline V gene sequence: CDR1 MNHEY, CDR2 SVGAGI. The germline V and J ends were trimmed by 2 bases and 9 bases, with 17 bases remaining between them. CDR3: CASSYSTGGVSEQFF. CDR3 DNA sequence: TGTGCCAGCAGTTACAGTACAGGGGGGGTCAGTGAGCAGTTCTTC.

The genes are TRBV7-9 and TRBJ2-5, with 7 nucleotides matching TRBD2. The V segment lost 7 bases and the J segment 1 base; nucleotides outside the gene matches: 3. The CDR3 has 13 residues. CDR1 and CDR2 from the germline V gene are SEHNR and FQNEAQ (reference sequence). CDR3 in amino acids: CASTQRGQETQYF. The CDR3 nucleotides read TGTGCCAGCACCCAGCGGGGCCAAGAGACCCAGTACTTC.

The chain is built from TRBV6-1 and TRBJ2-5; D unclear. The CDR3 is 13 amino acids. The V and J ends lost 3 bases and 1 base respectively, with 6 bases between them. Germline V gene data show CDR1 as MNHNS and CDR2 as SASEGT. CDR3 nucleotide sequence: TGTGCCAGCAGTGAGGGCTTCCAAGAGACCCAGTACTTC. Translation: CASSEGFQETQYF.

A few counts support this clone. The chain recombines TRBV6-1 with TRBJ2-3; D not certain. The germline V and J ends were trimmed by 7 bases and 2 bases, with 7 bases remaining between them. The CDR3 totals 12 residues. Looked up from germline, CDR1 is MNHNS and CDR2 is SASEGT. CDR3 DNA sequence: TGTGCCAGCAAACTACCCACAGATACGCAGTATTTT. Translating gives CASKLPTDTQYF.

The chain carries TRBV10-2 and TRBJ2-6, with D possibly TRBD2 on 5 matching bases. Germline-derived CDR1 and CDR2 are WSHSY and SAAADI. V was cut by 6 bases and J by 0 bases, with 15 bases left in between. This CDR3 spans 17 amino acids. CDR3 in amino acids: CASSRQGGSSGANVLTF. The DNA of the CDR3 is TGCGCCAGCAGCCGACAAGGAGGTAGCTCTGGGGCCAACGTCCTGACTTTC.

This clone was counted a few times. The same CDR3 can be traced to other DNA sequences in this sample. This chain uses TRBV25-1 with TRBJ2-1; weak D call: TRBD1 (6 bases). The CDR3 consists of 14 residues. V lost 3 bases and J 3 bases, leaving 9 bases between the germline ends. Germline V gene lookup returns CDR1 MGHDK and CDR2 SYGVNS. This chain's CDR3 is CASSDAGDYNEQFF. CDR3 nucleotides: TGTGCCAGCAGTGATGCAGGGGACTACAATGAGCAGTTCTTC.

Concerning this clone itself: This CDR3 is also generated by other DNA sequences in the sample. This sequence joins TRBV6-5 and TRBJ2-7; D uncertain. V lost 2 bases and J 5 bases, leaving 4 bases between the germline ends. The CDR3 consists of 11 residues. CDR1 is MNHEY, CDR2 SVGAGI, per germline. CDR3 residues: CASSYGDEQYF. CDR3 DNA: TGTGCCAGCAGTTACGGGGACGAGCAGTACTTC.

This clone was detected a few times. The rearrangement joins TRBV5-6 to TRBJ2-4, with D unclear. The CDR3 loop spans 13 amino acids. V was clipped by 0 bases and J by 14 bases, with 15 bases between them. Germline CDR1 SGHDT, CDR2 YYEEEE. CDR3 nucleotide sequence: TGTGCCAGCAGCTTGGCCGAGACCGAATGGAAGTACTTC. It yields the protein CASSLAETEWKYF.

This clone was recorded a few times. The chain links TRBV30 to TRBJ2-5, with 9 bases lining up with TRBD1. V dropped 0 bases and J dropped 2; count of bases not matched to a gene: 4. Germline CDR1 is GTSNPN and CDR2 is SVGIG (reference sequence). This CDR3 has 15 residues. The CDR3 DNA sequence: TGTGCCTGGAGTGTCGGGACAGGGAATCAAGAGACCCAGTACTTC. Translating it yields CAWSVGTGNQETQYF.